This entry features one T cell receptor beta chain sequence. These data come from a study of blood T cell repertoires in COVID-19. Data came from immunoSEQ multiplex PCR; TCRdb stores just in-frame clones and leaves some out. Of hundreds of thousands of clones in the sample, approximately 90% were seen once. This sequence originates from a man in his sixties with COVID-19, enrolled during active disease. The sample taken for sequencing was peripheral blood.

CDR3 sequence (DNA): TGTGCCAGCAGCCAAGATAGCCTACCCCCGGCATACGAGCAGTACTTC. This gives the protein CASSQDSLPPAYEQYF. The V and J genes are TRBV3-1 (or the pseudogene TRBV3-2) and TRBJ2-7; no firm D call. The CDR3 length is 16 residues. Germline V gene data show CDR1 as LGHDT and CDR2 as YNNKEL (reference sequence). V lost 0 bases and J 4 bases, leaving 16 bases between the germline ends.